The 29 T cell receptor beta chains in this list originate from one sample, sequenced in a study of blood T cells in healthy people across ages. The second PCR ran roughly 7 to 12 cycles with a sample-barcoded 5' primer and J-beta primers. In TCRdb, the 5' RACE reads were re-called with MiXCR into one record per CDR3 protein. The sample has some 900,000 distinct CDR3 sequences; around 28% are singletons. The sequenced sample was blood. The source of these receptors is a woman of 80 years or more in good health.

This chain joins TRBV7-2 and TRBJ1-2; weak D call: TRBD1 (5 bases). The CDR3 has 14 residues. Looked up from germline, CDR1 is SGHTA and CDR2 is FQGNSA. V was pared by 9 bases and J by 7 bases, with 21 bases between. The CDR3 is CASTVRRGDGGYTF. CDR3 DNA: TGTGCCAGTACCGTCAGACGGGGGGATGGTGGCTACACCTTC.

CDR3 DNA sequence: TGCAGCGCGCGAGGGACAGGGGCCTCCTACGAGCAGTACTTC. Residues: CSARGTGASYEQYF. The rearrangement uses TRBV29-1 and TRBJ2-7; TRBD1 matches at 10 bases. The CDR3 loop spans 14 amino acids. CDR1 and CDR2 (germline): SQVTM, ANQGSEA. V was clipped by 7 bases and J by 0 bases; unmatched bases: 6.

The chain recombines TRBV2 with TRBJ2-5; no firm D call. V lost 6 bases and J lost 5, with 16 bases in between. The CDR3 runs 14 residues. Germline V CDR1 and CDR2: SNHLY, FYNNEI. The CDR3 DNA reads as TGTGCCAGCAGGACCGGGTCCCCAGGCGAGACCCAGTACTTC. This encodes CASRTGSPGETQYF.

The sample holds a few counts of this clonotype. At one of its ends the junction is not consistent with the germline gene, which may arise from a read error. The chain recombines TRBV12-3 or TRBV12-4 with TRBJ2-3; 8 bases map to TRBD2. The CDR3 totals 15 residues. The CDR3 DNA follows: TGTGCCAGCAGTTCACGTCTAGCGGGCACAGATGCGCAGTATTTT. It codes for CASSSRLAGTDAQYF.

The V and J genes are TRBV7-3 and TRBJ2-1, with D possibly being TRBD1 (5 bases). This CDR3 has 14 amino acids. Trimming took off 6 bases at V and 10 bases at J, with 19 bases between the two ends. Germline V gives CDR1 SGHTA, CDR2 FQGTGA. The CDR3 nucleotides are TGTGCCAGCAGTGTCCACCGCGACAGCAACGAGCAGTTCTTC. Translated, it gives CASSVHRDSNEQFF. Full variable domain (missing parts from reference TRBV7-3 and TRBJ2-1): GAGVSQTPSNKVTEKGKYVELRCDPISGHTALYWYRQSLGQGPEFLIYFQGTGAADDSGLPNDRFFAVRPEGSVSTLKIQRTERGDSAVYLCASSVHRDSNEQFFGPGTRLTVL.

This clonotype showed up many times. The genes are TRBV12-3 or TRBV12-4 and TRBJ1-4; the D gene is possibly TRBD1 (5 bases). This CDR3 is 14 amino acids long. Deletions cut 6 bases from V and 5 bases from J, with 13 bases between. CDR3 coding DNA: TGTGCCAGCAGAGCCGGGACCCGAAATGAAAAACTGTTTTTT. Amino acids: CASRAGTRNEKLFF.

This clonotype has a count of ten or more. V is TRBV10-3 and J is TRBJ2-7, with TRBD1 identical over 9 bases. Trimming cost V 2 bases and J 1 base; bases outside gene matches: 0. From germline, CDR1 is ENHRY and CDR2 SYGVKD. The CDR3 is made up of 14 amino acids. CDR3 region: CAISEGQGSYEQYF. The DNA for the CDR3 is TGTGCCATCAGTGAGGGACAGGGGTCCTACGAGCAGTACTTC.

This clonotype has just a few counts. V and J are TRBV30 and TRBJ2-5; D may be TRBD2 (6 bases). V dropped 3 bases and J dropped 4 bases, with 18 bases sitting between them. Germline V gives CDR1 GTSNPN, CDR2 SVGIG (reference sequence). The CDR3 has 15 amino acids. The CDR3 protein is CAWRGGGMMGETQYF. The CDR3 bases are TGTGCCTGGAGAGGTGGAGGGATGATGGGAGAGACCCAGTACTTC.

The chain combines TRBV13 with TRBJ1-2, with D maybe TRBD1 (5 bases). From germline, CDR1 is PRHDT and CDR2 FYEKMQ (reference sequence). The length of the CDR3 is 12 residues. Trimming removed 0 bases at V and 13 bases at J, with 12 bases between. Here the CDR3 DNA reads TGTGCCAGCAGCTTAGGACAGGATAGAGGCACCTTC. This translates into CASSLGQDRGTF.

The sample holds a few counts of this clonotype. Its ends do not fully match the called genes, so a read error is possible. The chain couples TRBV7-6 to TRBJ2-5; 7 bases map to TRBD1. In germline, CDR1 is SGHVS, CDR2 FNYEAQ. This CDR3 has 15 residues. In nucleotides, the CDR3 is TGTGCCGGCAGCTTAGGGACAGTAGAAGGAGAGACCCAGTACTTC. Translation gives CAGSLGTVEGETQYF.

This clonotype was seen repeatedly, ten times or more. The CDR3 nucleotides read TGTGCCAGCAGCTTAATGGCGGTTACTAACTATGGCTACACCTTC. This translates into CASSLMAVTNYGYTF. The V call is TRBV7-2, the J call TRBJ1-2; D ambiguous. Germline V gene lookup returns CDR1 SGHTA and CDR2 FQGNSA. The CDR3 has 15 residues. V shed 2 bases and J shed 0 bases, with 10 bases lying between them.

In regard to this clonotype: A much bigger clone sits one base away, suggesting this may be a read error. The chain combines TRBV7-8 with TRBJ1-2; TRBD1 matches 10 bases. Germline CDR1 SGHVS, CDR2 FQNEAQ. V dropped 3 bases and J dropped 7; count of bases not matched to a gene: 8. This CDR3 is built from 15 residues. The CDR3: CASSFIGTGESGYTF. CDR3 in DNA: TGTGCCAGCAGCTTTATCGGGACAGGGGAGTCTGGCTACACCTTC. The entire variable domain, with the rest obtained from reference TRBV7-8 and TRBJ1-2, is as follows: GAGVSQSPRYKVAKRGQDVALRCDPISGHVSLFWYQQALGQGPEFLTYFQNEAQLDKSGLPSDRFFAERPEGSVSTLKIQRTQQEDSAVYLCASSFIGTGESGYTFGSGTRLTVV.

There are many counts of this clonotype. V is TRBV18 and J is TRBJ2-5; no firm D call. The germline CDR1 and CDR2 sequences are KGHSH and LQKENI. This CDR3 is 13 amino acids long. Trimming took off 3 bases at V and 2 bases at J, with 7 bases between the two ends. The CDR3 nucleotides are TGTGCCAGCTCACCGGGCGGTCAAGAGACCCAGTACTTC. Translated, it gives CASSPGGQETQYF.

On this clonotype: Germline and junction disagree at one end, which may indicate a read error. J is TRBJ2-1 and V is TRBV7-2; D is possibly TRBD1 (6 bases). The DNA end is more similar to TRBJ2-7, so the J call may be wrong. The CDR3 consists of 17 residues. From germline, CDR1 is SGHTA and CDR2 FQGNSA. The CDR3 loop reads CVSSPPTGWVTYNEQYF. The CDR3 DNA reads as TGTGTCAGCAGCCCCCCCACAGGGTGGGTCACCTACAATGAGCAGTACTTC.

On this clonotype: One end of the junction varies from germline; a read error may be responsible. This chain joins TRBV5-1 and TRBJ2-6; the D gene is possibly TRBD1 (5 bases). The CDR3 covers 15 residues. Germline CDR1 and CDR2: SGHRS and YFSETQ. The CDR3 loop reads CASSLVSSGANVLPF. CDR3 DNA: TGCGCCAGCAGCTTGGTGTCCTCTGGGGCCAACGTCCTGCCTTTC.

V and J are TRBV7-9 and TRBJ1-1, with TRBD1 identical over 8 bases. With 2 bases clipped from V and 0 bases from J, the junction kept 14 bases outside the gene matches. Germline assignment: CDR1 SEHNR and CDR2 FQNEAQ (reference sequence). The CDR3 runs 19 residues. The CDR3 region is CASSLIDWGQDLMNTEAFF. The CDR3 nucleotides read TGTGCCAGCAGCTTAATTGACTGGGGACAGGACCTAATGAACACTGAAGCTTTCTTT.

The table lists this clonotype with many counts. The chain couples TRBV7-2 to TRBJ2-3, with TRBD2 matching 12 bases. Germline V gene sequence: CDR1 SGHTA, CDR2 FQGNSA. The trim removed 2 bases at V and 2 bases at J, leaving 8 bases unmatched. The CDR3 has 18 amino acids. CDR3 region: CASSLTWTSGAPTDTQYF. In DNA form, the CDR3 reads TGTGCCAGCAGCTTAACGTGGACTAGCGGGGCTCCCACAGATACGCAGTATTTT.

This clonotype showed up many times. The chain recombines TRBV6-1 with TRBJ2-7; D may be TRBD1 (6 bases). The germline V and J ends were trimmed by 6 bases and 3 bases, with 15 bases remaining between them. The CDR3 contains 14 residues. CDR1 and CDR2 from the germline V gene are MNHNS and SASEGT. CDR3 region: CASREDSYSYEQYF. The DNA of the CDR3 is TGTGCCAGCAGGGAGGACAGTTATAGCTACGAGCAGTACTTC.

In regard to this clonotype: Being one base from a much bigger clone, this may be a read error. The CDR3 coding sequence is TGTGCCTGCAGCTTAACAGGGAGCGGGCACCGCACAGATACGCAGTATTTT. As protein: CACSLTGSGHRTDTQYF. The V and J genes are TRBV7-2 and TRBJ2-3; the D call may be TRBD1 or TRBD2 (6 bases each). Germline values: CDR1 SGHTA, CDR2 FQGNSA. This CDR3 is 17 amino acids long.

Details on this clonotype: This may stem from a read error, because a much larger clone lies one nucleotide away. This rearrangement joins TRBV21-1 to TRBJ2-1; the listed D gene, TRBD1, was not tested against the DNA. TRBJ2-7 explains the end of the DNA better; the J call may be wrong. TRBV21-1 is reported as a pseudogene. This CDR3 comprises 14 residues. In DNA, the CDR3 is TGTGCCAGCCCCCGGCGGGGCTCCTACAATGAGCAGTACTTC. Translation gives CASPRRGSYNEQYF.

The chain's CDR3 is CAWSVGGSGNTIYF. The DNA for the CDR3 is TGTGCCTGGAGTGTAGGGGGCTCTGGAAACACCATATATTTT. V is TRBV30 and J is TRBJ1-3; perhaps TRBD1 as D (6 bases). Trimming removed 0 bases at V and 0 bases at J, with 6 bases between. Per germline, CDR1 GTSNPN and CDR2 SVGIG (reference sequence). This CDR3 has 14 residues.

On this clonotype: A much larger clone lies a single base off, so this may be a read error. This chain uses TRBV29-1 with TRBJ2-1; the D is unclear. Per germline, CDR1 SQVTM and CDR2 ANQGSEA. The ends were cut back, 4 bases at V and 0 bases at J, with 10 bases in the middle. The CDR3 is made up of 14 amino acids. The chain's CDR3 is CSVGQFSSYNEQFF. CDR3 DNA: TGCAGCGTTGGTCAGTTTAGCTCCTACAATGAGCAGTTCTTC.

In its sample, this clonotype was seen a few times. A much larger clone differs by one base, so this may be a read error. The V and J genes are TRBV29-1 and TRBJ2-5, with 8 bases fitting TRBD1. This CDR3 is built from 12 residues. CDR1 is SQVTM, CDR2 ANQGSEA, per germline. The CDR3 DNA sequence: TGCTGCGTTGATGAGACAGGGGCTACCCAGTACTTC. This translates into CCVDETGATQYF.

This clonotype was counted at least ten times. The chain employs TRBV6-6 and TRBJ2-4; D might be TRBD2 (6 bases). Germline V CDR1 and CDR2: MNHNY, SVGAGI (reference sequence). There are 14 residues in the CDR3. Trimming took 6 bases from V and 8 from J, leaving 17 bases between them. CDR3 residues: CASSPGDGGYIQYF. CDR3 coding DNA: TGTGCCAGCAGCCCCGGGGACGGGGGATACATTCAGTACTTC.

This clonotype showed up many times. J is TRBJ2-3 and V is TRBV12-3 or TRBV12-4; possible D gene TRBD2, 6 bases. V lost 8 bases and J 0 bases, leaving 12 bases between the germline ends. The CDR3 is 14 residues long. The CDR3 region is CASGREISTDTQYF. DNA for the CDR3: TGTGCCAGCGGACGGGAGATCAGCACAGATACGCAGTATTTT.

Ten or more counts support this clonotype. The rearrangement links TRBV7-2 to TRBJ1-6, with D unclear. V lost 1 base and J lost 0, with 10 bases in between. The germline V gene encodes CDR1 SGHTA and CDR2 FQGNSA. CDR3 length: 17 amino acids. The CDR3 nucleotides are TGTGCCAGCAGCTTAGGCGACCGGAGCTCCTATAATTCACCCCTCCACTTT. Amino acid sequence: CASSLGDRSSYNSPLHF.

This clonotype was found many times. CDR3 sequence (DNA): TGTGCCAGCAGCCAAGGGGACAGGGGAGATGGCTACACCTTC. The encoded protein is CASSQGDRGDGYTF. The chain couples TRBV4-2 to TRBJ1-2; 10 bases match TRBD1. V lost 1 base, J lost 6 bases, and 2 bases stayed unmatched. CDR1 is LGHNA, CDR2 YNFKEQ, per germline. This CDR3 is built from 14 residues.

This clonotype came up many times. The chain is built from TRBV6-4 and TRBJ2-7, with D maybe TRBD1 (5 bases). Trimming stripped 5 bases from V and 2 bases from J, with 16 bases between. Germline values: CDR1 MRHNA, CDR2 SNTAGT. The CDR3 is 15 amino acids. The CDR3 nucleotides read TGTGCCAGCAGTCTGGAAGGGGATGGCCCCTACGAGCAGTACTTC. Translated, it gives CASSLEGDGPYEQYF.

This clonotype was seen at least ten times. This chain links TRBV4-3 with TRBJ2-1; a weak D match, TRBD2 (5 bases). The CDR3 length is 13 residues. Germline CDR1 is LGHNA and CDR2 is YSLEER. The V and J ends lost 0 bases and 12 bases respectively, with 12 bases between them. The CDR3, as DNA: TGCGCCAGCAGCCAAGATCGGGGTGTTGGGCAGTTCTTC. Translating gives CASSQDRGVGQFF.